Listed below are T cell receptor beta chains from one sample, sequenced in a study of blood T cell repertoires in COVID-19. Only in-frame clones appear in the TCRdb table, and some are missing; sequencing was by immunoSEQ multiplex PCR. The sample records around 210,000 clones, 84% being singletons. The sequencing sample was made of peripheral blood. These receptors all stem from a human donor in a cohort sampled during active COVID-19. Each CDR3 is given with its conserved first and last residue. D genes are given only for firm matches. The size field is filled for only some rows; it gives once, few, many or a size class.

length,D,J,V,size,DNA,CDR3
14,TRBD1,TRBJ1-5,TRBV19,-,TGTGCCAGTAGGTCGACAGGGGGCCTGCGGCCCCAGCATTTT,CASRSTGGLRPQHF
17,TRBD2,TRBJ2-7,TRBV4-1,-,TGCGCCAGCAGCCAAACCCAAAGGGCTAGCGGGTATTACGAGCAGTACTTC,CASSQTQRASGYYEQYF
13,-,TRBJ1-1,TRBV5-4,-,TGTGCCAGCAGTTGGGAACGGGGAACTGAAGCTTTCTTT,CASSWERGTEAFF
14,-,TRBJ2-7,TRBV25-1,few,TGTGCCAGCAGTGATAATACGGGGGAGCTCTCCCAGTACTTC,CASSDNTGELSQYF
15,TRBD2,TRBJ2-3,TRBV27,-,TGTGCCAGCAGTTTTTATAGCGGGAGCACAGATACGCAGTATTTT,CASSFYSGSTDTQYF
12,-,TRBJ1-2,TRBV7-9,-,TGTGCCAGCAGCTTCCGACAGAATGGCTACACCTTC,CASSFRQNGYTF
16,-,TRBJ1-5,TRBV2,-,TGTGCCAGCAGTGGAGTAGGGAGTAGAAGCAATCAGCCCCAGCATTTT,CASSGVGSRSNQPQHF
12,-,TRBJ2-1,TRBV2,once,TGTGCCAGCATCCCGGATGGAGGGCGGCAGTTCTTC,CASIPDGGRQFF
13,-,TRBJ2-7,TRBV24-1,-,TGTGCCACCTTCGGACTCGACACCTACGAGCAGTACTTC,CATFGLDTYEQYF
11,TRBD1,TRBJ2-1,TRBV24-1,once,TGTGCCACCACCAGGGGGAATGAGCAGTTCTTC,CATTRGNEQFF
15,-,TRBJ1-6,TRBV30,-,TGTGCCTGGAGTTCAGGACAGAGCAATAATTCACCCCTCCACTTT,CAWSSGQSNNSPLHF
14,TRBD2,TRBJ2-7,TRBV24-1,once,TGTGCCACCAGTCGGACTAGCGGGACTAACGAGCAGTACTTC,CATSRTSGTNEQYF
15,TRBD2,TRBJ2-1,TRBV10-3,-,TGTGCCATCAGAACCGGGACTAGCGGGAGTAGTGAGCAGTTCTTC,CAIRTGTSGSSEQFF
15,-,TRBJ1-1,TRBV2,-,TGTGCCAGCAGGTCCTTCGTCAACAGGGTCTCTGAAGCTTTCTTT,CASRSFVNRVSEAFF
16,TRBD1,TRBJ2-2,TRBV5-5,-,TGTGCCAGCAGCCTCGACAGGGGATCACACACCGGGGAGCTGTTTTTT,CASSLDRGSHTGELFF
15,TRBD2,TRBJ2-7,TRBV30,-,TGTGCCTGGAGCGGCCTAGGGAGGGCCCCCTACGAGCAGTACTTC,CAWSGLGRAPYEQYF
13,TRBD1,TRBJ2-7,TRBV5-4,-,TGTGCCAGCAGAAGGACAGGGTCCTACGAGCAGTACTTC,CASRRTGSYEQYF
16,TRBD2,TRBJ2-1,TRBV20-1,once,TGCAGTGCTAGTGCGAGCGGGAGGAGCTCCTACAATGAGCAGTTCTTC,CSASASGRSSYNEQFF
15,-,TRBJ2-6,TRBV11-2,-,TGTGCCAGCAGCCTGAAAGCTACTGGGGCCAACGTCCTGACTTTC,CASSLKATGANVLTF
15,TRBD1,TRBJ2-1,TRBV6-1,-,TGTGCCAGCAGCTCACCGGGACAGGGTAAAAGTGAGCAGTTCTTC,CASSSPGQGKSEQFF
15,TRBD2,TRBJ2-7,TRBV7-2,-,TGTGCCAGCAGCTTAGCGGGAGGGGCCCCCTACGAGCAGTACTTC,CASSLAGGAPYEQYF
17,TRBD1,TRBJ1-5,TRBV13,-,TGTGCCAGCAGCTTGGGTCCAGACAGGGAGGCTGGCAAGCCCCAGCATTTT,CASSLGPDREAGKPQHF
16,TRBD1,TRBJ2-7,TRBV27,once,TGTGCCAGCAGTCCCGGGACAGGGGAAATTCATTTCGAGCAGTACTTC,CASSPGTGEIHFEQYF
14,-,TRBJ1-5,TRBV28,-,TGTGCCAGCAGTTTGGACCAGGGGAATCAGCCCCAGCATTTT,CASSLDQGNQPQHF
18,TRBD2,TRBJ2-7,TRBV15,-,TGTGCCACCAGCAGAGATAAGGAGGCGGGAGGCCGCTCCTACGAGCAGTACTTC,CATSRDKEAGGRSYEQYF
13,-,TRBJ1-1,TRBV27,-,TGTGCCAGCAGCCATCAGGGCCACACTGAAGCTTTCTTT,CASSHQGHTEAFF
15,-,TRBJ2-5,TRBV30,-,TGTGCCTGGAGACTCCTCTTAGCGAACCAAGAGACCCAGTACTTC,CAWRLLLANQETQYF
14,-,TRBJ1-3,TRBV2,-,TGTGCCAGCAGTTTGGGGAGCTCTGGAAACACCATATATTTT,CASSLGSSGNTIYF
15,TRBD1,TRBJ2-3,TRBV28,-,TGTGCCAGCAGTGTGGGACAGGTTCTCTTAAATACGCAGTATTTT,CASSVGQVLLNTQYF
14,TRBD1,TRBJ1-6,TRBV18,few,TGTGCCAGCTCACGGGACAGGGACAATTCACCCCTCCACTTT,CASSRDRDNSPLHF
13,TRBD1,TRBJ1-5,TRBV19,-,TGTGCCAGCACCACAGGGGTTAATCAGCCCCAGCATTTT,CASTTGVNQPQHF
14,TRBD1,TRBJ1-2,TRBV3-1/TRBV3-2,-,TGTGCCAGCAGCCGCGGGACAGGGAAGTATGGCTACACCTTC,CASSRGTGKYGYTF
18,TRBD2,TRBJ2-1,TRBV7-6,-,TGTGCCAGCAGCTCCGGACTAGCGGGAGGACCTTCCTACAATGAGCAGTTCTTC,CASSSGLAGGPSYNEQFF
13,-,TRBJ1-2,TRBV6-5,-,TGTGCCAGCAGTTCGCGACACGACTATGGCTACACCTTC,CASSSRHDYGYTF
14,-,TRBJ2-3,TRBV5-4,-,TGTGCCAGCAGCCAACAGGGAATCACAGATACGCAGTATTTT,CASSQQGITDTQYF
13,-,TRBJ1-5,TRBV7-7,-,TGTGCCAGCAGCCCAGGATTCAATCAGCCCCAGCATTTT,CASSPGFNQPQHF
19,TRBD2,TRBJ2-2,TRBV19,-,TGTGCCAGTAGTATGGGGAGGGGACTAGCGGGAATCGGGTCCGGGGAGCTGTTTTTT,CASSMGRGLAGIGSGELFF
13,-,TRBJ2-2,TRBV5-5,-,TGTGCCAGCAGCTTCCGACACCCCGGGGAGCTGTTTTTT,CASSFRHPGELFF
17,-,TRBJ2-7,TRBV5-1,-,TGCGCCAGCAGCTTGGCCTCGGGCCGAGAAGCGGGCTACGAGCAGTACTTC,CASSLASGREAGYEQYF
20,TRBD2,TRBJ2-3,TRBV29-1,-,TGCAGCGTTGTTCGGAATAACCCTAGATGGGAGGGCTTCGAAACAGATACGCAGTATTTT,CSVVRNNPRWEGFETDTQYF
16,-,TRBJ2-2,TRBV6-6,-,TGTGCCAGCAGTACCCGCCTTGAGGGTGCGACCGGGGAGCTGTTTTTT,CASSTRLEGATGELFF
12,-,TRBJ2-7,TRBV18,-,TGTGCCAGCTCACCAGGGCCCTACGAGCAGTACTTC,CASSPGPYEQYF
15,TRBD1,TRBJ2-2,TRBV30,-,TGTGCCTGGAGAAGGACAGGGGCCTACACCGGGGAGCTGTTTTTT,CAWRRTGAYTGELFF
16,TRBD1,TRBJ2-2,TRBV24-1,-,TGTGCCACCAGTGATCGACAGGGCGGTTCGACCGGGGAGCTGTTTTTT,CATSDRQGGSTGELFF
17,TRBD1,TRBJ1-3,TRBV19,few,TGTGCCAGTAGTATTTCGCGGACAGGCTCCTCTGGAAACACCATATATTTT,CASSISRTGSSGNTIYF
17,-,TRBJ2-1,TRBV21-1,-,TGTGCCAGCAGCAAAGACGGGACAGGGTCCCCCTACAATGAGCAGTTCTTC,CASSKDGTGSPYNEQFF
14,-,TRBJ1-5,TRBV20-1,-,TGCAGTGCTAGTCGACAGCCGAGCAATCAGCCCCAGCATTTT,CSASRQPSNQPQHF
12,-,TRBJ1-2,TRBV3-1/TRBV3-2,-,TGTGCCAGCAGCCCCGGGAGCCAGCTGTACACCTTC,CASSPGSQLYTF
16,TRBD2,TRBJ2-2,TRBV6-6,-,TGTGCCAGCAGTTACTTGGGACTAGCGGGAGCCGGGGAGCTGTTTTTT,CASSYLGLAGAGELFF
14,-,TRBJ2-5,TRBV2,few,TGTGCCAGCGAAAAACAGTCCCGGAGGGAGACCCAGTACTTC,CASEKQSRRETQYF
15,-,TRBJ1-1,TRBV9,-,TGTGCCAGCAGCCCCCCTGTGGGGCGGGGCACTGAAGCTTTCTTT,CASSPPVGRGTEAFF